This T cell receptor beta chain was profiled in a study of post-analysis software for immune sequencing data (dated by TCRdb to the mid-2010s). The study in broad terms: Relapsing-remitting, secondary progressive and progressive-relapsing multiple sclerosis were recorded as disease courses, and subtype annotation was lacking for some patients. The patient repertoires were compared against fewer than twelve previously published healthy control repertoires obtained from donors aged about 6 to 27 years. A subset of samples was prepared in parallel using single-end sample barcoding, then pooled and co-amplified after Illumina adapter ligation.

The library was generated by PCR. Sequenced on an Illumina HiSeq 2500. To reduce PCR and sequencing biases, unique molecular identifiers were incorporated into the TCR beta cDNA libraries. Some 500,000 cDNA molecules were obtained for every 1 to 10 million input T cells, so each molecule roughly corresponded to one T cell. The patient libraries were prepared and sequenced with the same protocol used for the earlier healthy control dataset. Within a given batch, samples were prepared together, multiplexed and sequenced on the same HiSeq lane. The source study handled its data this way. MIGEC handled the raw barcoded reads, throwing out single-read molecular identifier groups before consensus assembly and CDR3 extraction. VDJtools was used for post-analysis of the clonotype tables, and diversity was normalized by down-sampling every dataset to the size of the smallest sample. Repertoire overlap clustering matched CDR3 amino acid but not nucleotide sequences to correct batch-related cross-sample contamination. TCRdb itself trimmed the public reads at Q25 with fastp, ran MiXCR and retained productive beta chains. Rows matching on CDR3 protein sequence are summarized as one entry with the most common DNA and genes. It is TCRdb's table, rather than the study itself, that gives the V and J calls and clone size. The sample table lists hundreds of thousands of distinct CDR3 sequences, less than 45% of them with a count of one. The top ten clonotypes cover roughly 12% of the sample.

Regarding this clonotype: There is no known antigen for this receptor. There are no base qualities to consult, and no much larger clone falls within one base.

What the work shows at the level of the full study, not this receptor alone: Direct clustering with F measure revealed strong co-clustering of samples prepared in the same batch, which led to a batch-effect correction. The control group was slightly older than the multiple sclerosis patient group. Significantly lower normalized Chao1 diversity was found in multiple sclerosis patients than in controls, suggesting substantial peripheral T-cell clonal expansion.

TCR beta repertoires were profiled from peripheral blood of roughly 13 young patients with multiple sclerosis to demonstrate the VDJtools post-analysis software. The patients with multiple sclerosis were children and adolescents between roughly 6 and 15 years of age. The source of this sequence is a girl under 18 with multiple sclerosis. Sequencing was carried out using blood.

DNA sequence: TGCAGTGCTAGAACTAGCGGCGAAGAGACCCAGTACTTC. Translated, this gives CSARTSGEETQYF. The chain is made from TRBV20-1 and TRBJ2-5; 8 of the junction bases match TRBD2. CDR3 length: 13 amino acids, cysteine to phenylalanine. Only CDR3 DNA remains: 39 bases, in frame from the first base. The germline V gene (reference sequence) provides CDR1 DFQATT and CDR2 SNEGSKA. Trimming accounts for 2 bases at V and 3 bases at J, while the number of junction bases matched to no gene is 2.